One sample yielded the 23 T cell receptor beta chains listed below, sequenced in a study of T cells in Graves' hyperthyroidism and ophthalmopathy. The investigators amplified TCR beta CDR3 regions from RNA transcripts. The study used the HTBI primer set for a first-round RT-PCR of the TCR CDR3. TCRdb independently ran MiXCR on the multiplex PCR reads; one entry per CDR3 protein. The table has about 500,000 distinct CDR3 sequences, 16% seen once. Specimen: blood. Receptors originate from a woman aged 18-29 years with Graves' hyperthyroidism.

At least ten counts were recorded for this clonotype. The chain recombines TRBV7-9 with TRBJ2-7, with D possibly matching TRBD2 (5 bases). V lost 2 bases, J lost 3 bases, and 8 bases lay in between. CDR3 length: 13 residues. From germline, CDR1 is SEHNR and CDR2 FQNEAQ (reference sequence). The CDR3 DNA reads as TGTGCCAGCAGCTTAAGCGGAGACTACGAGCAGTACTTC. It encodes CASSLSGDYEQYF.

This clonotype was recorded at least ten times. The chain has TRBV7-9 and TRBJ2-7; 7 positions match TRBD1. Trimming cost V 5 bases and J 6 bases; bases outside gene matches: 1. Germline CDR1 and CDR2: SEHNR and FQNEAQ (reference sequence). The CDR3 runs to 11 residues. This CDR3 reads CASSHRGEQYF. The CDR3 DNA follows: TGTGCCAGCAGCCACAGGGGCGAGCAGTACTTC.

This clonotype was counted only a few times. J is TRBJ2-3 and V is TRBV5-1; 11 nucleotides line up with TRBD1. The ends lost 4 bases at V and 4 bases at J; junction bases unmatched: 5. The CDR3 totals 15 residues. Germline V gene lookup returns CDR1 SGHRS and CDR2 YFSETQ. CDR3 nucleotide sequence: TGCGCCAGCAGCCTTAAGGGACAGGGGGCAGATACGCAGTATTTT. This codes for CASSLKGQGADTQYF.

The chain recombines TRBV19 with TRBJ2-7, with D maybe TRBD1 (6 bases). Germline V gene data show CDR1 as LNHDA and CDR2 as SQIVND (reference sequence). Trimming left V 5 bases short and J 2 bases short, with 19 bases between. CDR3 size: 16 residues. The CDR3 is CASSLQPDSTTYEQYF. The CDR3 DNA sequence: TGTGCCAGTAGTCTTCAACCGGACAGCACTACCTACGAGCAGTACTTC.

The sample holds many counts of this clonotype. The J gene is TRBJ1-5, the V gene TRBV30, with D tentatively TRBD1 (6 bases). Germline V gene data show CDR1 as GTSNPN and CDR2 as SVGIG (reference sequence). This CDR3 spans 13 amino acids. V lost 0 bases to trimming and J lost 6 bases, with 9 bases between them. The CDR3 here is CAWSVAGVQPQHF. CDR3 bases: TGTGCCTGGAGTGTAGCAGGGGTTCAGCCCCAGCATTTT.

This clonotype was seen only a few times. This chain joins TRBV29-1 and TRBJ2-1; D call uncertain. This CDR3 has 11 amino acids. The V gene's germline CDR1 is SQVTM and CDR2 ANQGSEA. Trimming left V 7 bases short and J 9 bases short, with 13 bases between. CDR3 bases: TGCAGCGGCATATGGGGTGCTGAGCAGTTCTTC. It encodes CSGIWGAEQFF.

This clonotype was seen at least ten times. The chain joins TRBV27 to TRBJ2-3; 7 nucleotides align to TRBD2. Germline loops: CDR1 MNHEY, CDR2 SMNVEV (reference sequence). The length of the CDR3 is 17 residues. The junction had 12 bases not matched to a gene; V was cut back by 3 bases and J by 3 bases. Here the CDR3 reads CASSFQAREFGTDTQYF. The CDR3, as DNA: TGTGCCAGCAGTTTCCAGGCGCGGGAGTTTGGGACAGATACGCAGTATTTT.

This clonotype has ten or more counts. This rearrangement joins TRBV20-1 to TRBJ2-3, with 8 bases matching TRBD2. V lost 2 bases, J lost 6 bases, and 7 bases stayed unmatched. Germline CDR1 reads DFQATT; CDR2 reads SNEGSKA (reference sequence). CDR3 length: 14 residues. The DNA of the CDR3 is TGCAGTGCTAGAATAGCGGGGTTGCGGGATACGCAGTATTTT. It is translated as CSARIAGLRDTQYF.

The CDR3, as DNA: TGCAGCGTTGCTGGTCCGGGTCGACAGGATGAGACCCAGTACTTC. Encoded protein: CSVAGPGRQDETQYF. This rearrangement joins TRBV29-1 to TRBJ2-5, with D possibly matching TRBD1 (6 bases). CDR3 length equals 15 residues. V gave up 4 bases and J gave up 5 bases, with 20 bases separating them. Germline V gene sequence: CDR1 SQVTM, CDR2 ANQGSEA.

This clonotype was counted between two and nine times. V gene TRBV12-3 or TRBV12-4 combines with J gene TRBJ1-6; tentative D call: TRBD1 (6 bases). V shed 7 bases and J shed 7 bases, with 8 bases lying between them. The length of the CDR3 is 12 residues. CDR3 nucleotide sequence: TGTGCCAGCACGGACAGAAATTCACCCCTCCACTTT. It is translated as CASTDRNSPLHF.

The table lists this clonotype with a few counts. V and J are TRBV19 and TRBJ2-1; 10 bases align to TRBD2. CDR1 is LNHDA, CDR2 SQIVND, per germline (reference sequence). This CDR3 is 19 amino acids long. The V segment lost 4 bases and the J segment 2 bases; nucleotides outside the gene matches: 14. The CDR3 DNA reads TGTGCCAGTAGTACCCGGGACAGAAAGAGCGGGAGGGCCTACAATGAGCAGTTCTTC. Translation: CASSTRDRKSGRAYNEQFF. The full variable domain, with the rest looked up from reference TRBV19 and TRBJ2-1, is DGGITQSPKYLFRKEGQNVTLSCEQNLNHDAMYWYRQDPGQGLRLIYYSQIVNDFQKGDIAEGYSVSREKKESFPLTVTSAQKNPTAFYLCASSTRDRKSGRAYNEQFFGPGTRLTVL.

This sequence joins TRBV12-5 and TRBJ1-6; no reliable D call. The CDR3 has 17 residues. Between the trimmed V and J ends, which lost 0 bases and 0 bases, there was a span of 9 bases. The germline V gene has CDR1 LGHNT and CDR2 FRNRAP. The CDR3, as DNA: TGTGCTAGTGGTTTGGTAGCGTCTGCCTCCTATAATTCACCCCTCCACTTT. This codes for CASGLVASASYNSPLHF.

This clonotype occurred many times. The V gene is TRBV13, the J gene TRBJ1-1, with D perhaps matching TRBD1 (6 bases). This CDR3 has 13 residues. V lost 2 bases and J lost 10, with 14 bases in between. Germline V gene sequence: CDR1 PRHDT, CDR2 FYEKMQ (reference sequence). The CDR3 sequence: CASSLRGTLGAFF. Written as DNA, the CDR3 is TGTGCCAGCAGCTTACGGGGGACATTGGGAGCTTTCTTT.

This clonotype was observed at least ten times. The chain recombines TRBV5-5 with TRBJ2-7, with D perhaps matching TRBD2 (6 bases). The germline V gene encodes CDR1 SGHKS and CDR2 YYEKEE (reference sequence). The length of the CDR3 is 11 residues. V lost 3 bases to trimming and J lost 6 bases, with 7 bases between them. CDR3 bases: TGTGCCAGCAGCTGGCGGGGCGAGCAGTACTTC. The encoded protein is CASSWRGEQYF.

This clonotype was picked up a small number of times. This sequence joins TRBV20-1 and TRBJ1-5; D might be TRBD1 (5 bases). This CDR3 has 12 amino acids. CDR1 and CDR2 (germline): DFQATT, SNEGSKA (reference sequence). Trimming took 3 bases from V and 7 from J, leaving 10 bases between them. As DNA, the CDR3 is TGCAGTGCTAGGGACAATAGACAGCCCCAGCATTTT. This sequence encodes CSARDNRQPQHF.

This clonotype was recorded many times. The chain uses TRBV10-3 and TRBJ1-6; D call uncertain. The CDR3 runs to 14 residues. With 0 bases removed from V and 6 bases from J, the gap between germline ends came to 6 bases. From germline, CDR1 is ENHRY and CDR2 SYGVKD. The CDR3 is CAISESLTNSPLHF. In DNA, the CDR3 is TGTGCCATCAGTGAGTCGCTAACTAATTCACCCCTCCACTTT.

This clonotype was picked up a small number of times. V gene TRBV29-1 combines with J gene TRBJ2-7; TRBD2 agrees at 8 bases. Germline V gene data show CDR1 as SQVTM and CDR2 as ANQGSEA. The CDR3 has 11 amino acids. Unmatched junction bases numbered 2, after V lost 7 bases and J lost 3 bases. Written as DNA, the CDR3 is TGCAGCGGCACTAGCGGCTACGAGCAGTACTTC. Translating it yields CSGTSGYEQYF.

This clonotype was seen at least ten times. The J gene is TRBJ2-5, the V gene TRBV15; 7 positions agree with TRBD2. Germline loops: CDR1 LNHNV, CDR2 YYDKDF (reference sequence). This CDR3 has 14 amino acids. The V gene end was trimmed by 0 bases and the J gene end by 3 bases; junction bases not matched to a gene: 1. Here the CDR3 reads CATSRDGGEETQYF. CDR3 sequence (DNA): TGTGCCACCAGCAGAGATGGGGGGGAAGAGACCCAGTACTTC.

V and J are TRBV10-3 and TRBJ2-1; 9 bases fit TRBD2. CDR1 and CDR2 from the germline V gene are ENHRY and SYGVKD. V trimming: 5 bases; J trimming: 4 bases; junction bases outside the gene matches: 9. The length of the CDR3 is 16 residues. CDR3 residues: CAISQVLAGMYNEQFF. CDR3 DNA: TGTGCCATCAGTCAAGTTCTAGCGGGGATGTACAATGAGCAGTTCTTC.

The gene calls are TRBV9 and TRBJ1-2, with 7 bases that match TRBD1. V was pared by 4 bases and J by 4 bases, with 4 bases of the junction left unmatched. In germline, CDR1 is SGDLS, CDR2 YYNGEE. This CDR3 contains 13 residues. The CDR3 DNA is TGTGCCAGCAGCAACTACAGGGGCTATGGCTACACCTTC. This codes for CASSNYRGYGYTF.

This clonotype occurred a few times. The rearrangement uses TRBV6-5 and TRBJ2-7; 11 bases are shared with TRBD2. The CDR3 covers 15 residues. Germline V gene data show CDR1 as MNHEY and CDR2 as SVGAGI. V lost 0 bases and J lost 2; bases outside the gene matches: 0. CDR3 sequence reads: CASSYSSGGAYEQYF. CDR3 in DNA: TGTGCCAGCAGTTACTCTAGCGGGGGGGCCTACGAGCAGTACTTC.

The DNA of the CDR3 is TGTGCCAGCAGCTTCCGGGAAAGGGACATTCAGTACTTC. As protein: CASSFRERDIQYF. This rearrangement joins TRBV9 to TRBJ2-4; D may be TRBD2 (5 bases). The V and J ends lost 4 bases and 8 bases respectively, with 13 bases between them. There are 13 residues in the CDR3. From germline, CDR1 is SGDLS and CDR2 YYNGEE.

This clonotype has a count of ten or more. The chain carries TRBV25-1 and TRBJ1-1; perhaps TRBD1 as D (6 bases). The CDR3 loop spans 18 amino acids. Germline V gene data show CDR1 as MGHDK and CDR2 as SYGVNS. Trimming left V 6 bases short and J 1 base short, with 24 bases between. CDR3 sequence reads: CASSLGDTSHRRNTEAFF. CDR3 DNA sequence: TGTGCCAGCAGCCTAGGGGACACCTCCCACCGCAGGAACACTGAAGCTTTCTTT.